This entry concerns a single TCR beta chain. Its antigen is not identified. The source of the sample is a study of blood T cells in healthy people across ages. General study findings and limits: More naive CD4+ cells and higher diversity were found in long-lived than in aged donors. Per million T cells, TCR beta diversity dropped roughly linearly as age increased.

A second PCR, run for about 7 to 11 cycles, used a sample-barcoded 5' primer plus a J-beta primer mix. TCRdb ran MiXCR on the 5' RACE reads and lists one entry per CDR3 protein. The table records 1.5 million to 2 million distinct CDR3 sequences, approximately 50% of them present only once. The CDR3 is 15 amino acids. The V end was cut by 1 base, the J end by 8 bases, with 17 bases between. CDR1 and CDR2 from the germline V gene are LGHNA and YNFKEQ. The individuals who served as donors were healthy Caucasians living in Russia, aged roughly 6 to 100. The origin of this receptor is a woman between 40 and 50 years old in good health. Source material: blood. The gene calls are TRBV4-2 and TRBJ1-2; TRBD1 might be the D (6 bases). The DNA of the CDR3 is TGTGCCAGCAGCCAAGCTTTATTAGGGGGAGGCGGCTACACCTTC. Translation: CASSQALLGGGGYTF.